One sample yielded the 16 T cell receptor beta chains listed below, sequenced in a study of post-analysis software for immune sequencing data. Regarding the study as a whole: The five TRBV segments detected at higher frequency in patients than in controls included TRBV5-6, TRBV5-1 and TRBV20-1.

These TCRs are of unknown antigen specificity. Each TCR beta cDNA library carried unique molecular identifiers. TCRdb passed the PCR reads through MiXCR, listing each CDR3 protein once. Among about 820,000 distinct CDR3 sequences, about 53% were seen once, and the ten largest hold 4.6%. The source material was blood. The receptors originated from a girl aged 5 to 17 with multiple sclerosis.

J is TRBJ2-3 and V is TRBV25-1, with 8 bases that match TRBD2. The germline V gene has CDR1 MGHDK and CDR2 SYGVNS. J was trimmed by 8 bases and V by 8 bases; bases with no gene match: 12. The CDR3 has 14 amino acids. DNA of the CDR3: TGTGCCAGCGCGATTAGCGGGGACGCGGGTACGCAGTATTTT. Translation gives CASAISGDAGTQYF.

In this sample, this clonotype turned up a few times. V gene TRBV5-1 combines with J gene TRBJ1-2; 9 bases are a match to TRBD1. V lost 4 bases and J lost 10; bases outside the gene matches: 8. This CDR3 is 13 amino acids long. Germline V gene data show CDR1 as SGHRS and CDR2 as YFSETQ. In nucleotides, the CDR3 is TGCGCCAGCAGCCCGGGGACAGGGCCGAACTACACCTTC. Amino acids: CASSPGTGPNYTF.

The J gene is TRBJ2-5, the V gene TRBV5-1, with D possibly being TRBD2 (5 bases). The CDR3 is 12 amino acids. V was trimmed by 4 bases and J by 11 bases, leaving 15 bases between them. Germline values: CDR1 SGHRS, CDR2 YFSETQ. The CDR3 is CASSIVGREQYF. In DNA, the CDR3 is TGCGCCAGCAGCATTGTGGGTAGGGAGCAGTACTTC.

The chain employs TRBV25-1 and TRBJ2-7, with D possibly matching TRBD2 (5 bases). V lost 1 base and J lost 5, with 18 bases in between. The CDR3 contains 16 residues. Germline V gene lookup returns CDR1 MGHDK and CDR2 SYGVNS. The CDR3 nucleotides are TGTGCCAGCAGTGAATTTGGTGGCCCGGGGATCGACGAGCAGTACTTC. The encoded protein is CASSEFGGPGIDEQYF.

This clonotype occurred a few times. The rearrangement links TRBV12-5 to TRBJ2-1, with TRBD2 as a possible D gene (5 bases). The CDR3 spans 14 residues. CDR1 and CDR2 (germline): LGHNT, FRNRAP. The V gene lost 0 bases and the J gene lost 7 bases, with 10 bases spanning the gap. The CDR3 loop reads CASGLVLPGNEQFF. The CDR3 DNA reads TGTGCTAGTGGTTTGGTACTTCCGGGGAATGAGCAGTTCTTC.

CDR3 region: CATSRDRSQGRYTF. CDR3 coding DNA: TGTGCCACCAGCAGAGATAGGTCTCAGGGCCGCTACACCTTC. V is TRBV15 and J is TRBJ1-2, with a weak D call TRBD1 (5 bases). Germline CDR1 is LNHNV and CDR2 is YYDKDF (reference sequence). The CDR3 is 14 residues long. Trimming pared 0 bases from V and 9 bases from J, leaving 14 bases between.

The chain employs TRBV5-1 and TRBJ2-1; 9 nucleotides line up with TRBD1. The CDR3 totals 15 residues. V was pared by 4 bases and J by 10 bases, with 12 bases of the junction left unmatched. Germline loops: CDR1 SGHRS, CDR2 YFSETQ. This CDR3 is CASSSSRTGGLEQFF. CDR3 DNA sequence: TGCGCCAGCAGCAGTTCTCGCACAGGGGGCTTAGAGCAGTTCTTC.

This clonotype was seen more than once but under ten times. This chain links TRBV3-1 with TRBJ2-1; 8 bases align to TRBD2. CDR1 and CDR2 (germline): LGHDT, YNNKEL (reference sequence). With 1 base clipped from V and 5 bases from J, the junction kept 7 bases outside the gene matches. CDR3 length: 16 residues. CDR3 DNA: TGTGCCAGCAGCCAAGGAGCGGGAGTCAGGAACAATGAGCAGTTCTTC. Its protein is CASSQGAGVRNNEQFF.

The chain combines TRBV29-1 with TRBJ1-2, with 7 bases matching TRBD1. The ends lost 3 bases at V and 2 bases at J; junction bases unmatched: 21. The V gene's germline CDR1 is SQVTM and CDR2 ANQGSEA. The CDR3 extends over 19 amino acids. CDR3 in amino acids: CSVEAPLPGQMLPNYGYTF. CDR3 in DNA: TGCAGCGTTGAGGCCCCCCTACCGGGACAGATGTTACCCAACTATGGCTACACCTTC.

J is TRBJ1-2 and V is TRBV20-1; D is unclear. With 0 bases removed from V and 9 bases from J, the gap between germline ends came to 8 bases. The CDR3 is 11 amino acids. From germline, CDR1 is DFQATT and CDR2 SNEGSKA (reference sequence). The CDR3 sequence: CSARDFHRYTF. CDR3 sequence (DNA): TGCAGTGCTAGAGATTTCCATCGCTACACCTTC.

This clonotype has just a few counts. V is TRBV7-6 and J is TRBJ2-3; no definite D call. CDR3 length equals 13 residues. Germline loops: CDR1 SGHVS, CDR2 FNYEAQ. V was shortened by 3 bases and J by 1 base, with 5 bases between the two germline ends. In DNA form, the CDR3 reads TGTGCCAGCAGCTTTGGGCGCACAGATACGCAGTATTTT. Protein product: CASSFGRTDTQYF. Variable domain in full (rest from reference TRBV7-6 and TRBJ2-3): GAGVSQSPRYKVTKRGQDVALRCDPISGHVSLYWYRQALGQGPEFLTYFNYEAQQDKSGLPNDRFSAERPEGSISTLTIQRTEQRDSAMYRCASSFGRTDTQYFGPGTRLTVL.

This rearrangement joins TRBV5-1 to TRBJ1-1, with TRBD1 as a possible D gene (6 bases). The V and J ends lost 4 bases and 6 bases respectively, with 22 bases between them. Per the germline V gene, CDR1 is SGHRS and CDR2 is YFSETQ. The CDR3 loop spans 16 amino acids. The CDR3 here is CASSPTYQQGWAEAFF. Written as DNA, the CDR3 is TGCGCCAGCAGCCCAACCTATCAACAGGGATGGGCTGAAGCTTTCTTT. The full variable domain, with the rest looked up from reference TRBV5-1 and TRBJ1-1, is KAGVTQTPRYLIKTRGQQVTLSCSPISGHRSVSWYQQTPGQGLQFLFEYFSETQRNKGNFPGRFSGRQFSNSRSEMNVSTLELGDSALYLCASSPTYQQGWAEAFFGQGTRLTVV.

The rearrangement uses TRBV20-1 and TRBJ2-3, with no clear D. Germline lookup yields CDR1 DFQATT and CDR2 SNEGSKA (reference sequence). This CDR3 comprises 14 residues. Trimming stripped 0 bases from V and 6 bases from J, with 13 bases between. CDR3 region: CSARDRLGGDTQYF. In DNA, the CDR3 is TGCAGTGCTAGAGATCGTCTAGGTGGGGATACGCAGTATTTT.

The CDR3: CASSYFEGAYNEQFF. The CDR3 region has the DNA TGTGCCAGCAGTTATTTCGAGGGGGCCTACAATGAGCAGTTCTTC. This chain links TRBV6-5 with TRBJ2-1, with a tentative D call TRBD1 (6 bases). CDR1 is MNHEY and CDR2 is SVGAGI in the germline V gene. Trimming pared 3 bases from V and 2 bases from J, leaving 11 bases between. The CDR3 contains 15 residues.

The CDR3 nucleotides read TGCGCCAGCAGCAGGGGCACAGGGGCCCGTGAGGGGATTCAGTACTTC. The encoded protein is CASSRGTGAREGIQYF. The chain carries TRBV5-1 and TRBJ2-4; 7 bases match TRBD1. Germline V gene data show CDR1 as SGHRS and CDR2 as YFSETQ. Unmatched junction bases numbered 17, after V lost 4 bases and J lost 10 bases. The CDR3 is 16 amino acids.

The gene calls are TRBV5-1 and TRBJ2-5; weak D call: TRBD2 (5 bases). The CDR3 is 17 residues long. V gave up 0 bases and J gave up 2 bases, with 17 bases separating them. Germline CDR1 and CDR2: SGHRS and YFSETQ. The CDR3 loop is CASSLAEGPTQQETQYF. CDR3 sequence (DNA): TGCGCCAGCAGCTTGGCCGAGGGCCCGACCCAACAAGAGACCCAGTACTTC.